This T cell receptor (beta chain) was profiled in a study of T cells in localized non-small cell lung cancer. The data were produced by immunoSEQ multiplex PCR, yet TCRdb's version contains in-frame clones alone and is incomplete. The top ten hold just over 4.5% of the sample, which has approximately 70,000 clones, roughly 79% seen once. V lost 6 bases and J lost 1; bases outside the gene matches: 13. Germline V lookup: CDR1 LNHDA, CDR2 SQIVND (reference sequence). The CDR3 is 17 amino acids. The sample consisted of PBMCs, taken before any cancer treatment. The origin of this receptor is a man aged 40-75 years with stage II lung adenocarcinoma. V and J are TRBV19 and TRBJ1-2, with 8 bases that match TRBD1. This CDR3 reads CASSDHDQGAFNYGYTF. CDR3 sequence (DNA): TGTGCCAGTAGCGACCACGACCAGGGGGCATTTAACTATGGCTACACCTTC.